The entry below describes one T cell receptor (beta chain). The data originate from a study of cytomegalovirus exposure and HLA in healthy donors. TCRdb's copy holds only in-frame clones and misses some; the assay was immunoSEQ multiplex PCR. This table has some 290,000 clones, around 90% appearing once. The CDR3 has 14 residues. Trimming took 10 bases from V and 2 from J; bases not matched to a gene: 6. CDR1 SNHLY and CDR2 FYNNEI come from the germline V gene. The rearrangement joins TRBV2 to TRBJ2-1, with 9 positions matching TRBD1. Sequencing was performed on PBMCs. This TCR derives from a man aged 25 to 40 in good health and CMV-seronegative. CDR3 sequence (DNA): TGTGCCACACGGGGGGACAGGGCCTACAATGAGCAGTTCTTC. It encodes CATRGDRAYNEQFF. Variable domain in full (rest from reference TRBV2 and TRBJ2-1): EPEVTQTPSHQVTQMGQEVILRCVPISNHLYFYWYRQILGQKVEFLVSFYNNEISEKSEIFDDQFSVERPDGSNFTLKIRSTKLEDSAMYFCATRGDRAYNEQFFGPGTRLTVL.